The 3 T cell receptor beta chains below all came from one sample that was sequenced in a study of spatial heterogeneity in lung cancer. TCRdb fed the 5' RACE reads into MiXCR, producing one record per CDR3 protein. Here the sample spans about 110,000 distinct CDR3 sequences, 11% being singletons. The time point was: blood at routine non-recurrence follow-up after resection. The sequencing here drew on PBMCs, taken at follow-up. These receptors originate from a female donor with early-stage non-small cell lung cancer.

The chain employs TRBV11-2 and TRBJ2-2; TRBD1 is a possible D gene (5 bases). Germline values: CDR1 SGHAT, CDR2 FQNNGV. The CDR3 consists of 16 residues. V lost 4 bases to trimming and J lost 0 bases, with 12 bases between them. In nucleotides, the CDR3 is TGTGCCAGCAGCTCACAAGGCAGGGCGAACACCGGGGAGCTGTTTTTT. Residues: CASSSQGRANTGELFF.

The rearrangement joins TRBV18 to TRBJ2-6; no reliable D call. Germline V lookup: CDR1 KGHSH, CDR2 LQKENI. Trimming cost V 6 bases and J 1 base, with 13 bases left between them. The CDR3 runs to 16 residues. Here the CDR3 DNA reads TGTGCCAGCTCCCCGAGAGAGTTTTCTGGGGCCAACGTCCTGACTTTC. It encodes CASSPREFSGANVLTF. The complete variable domain, with remaining parts taken from reference TRBV18 and TRBJ2-6, reads NAGVMQNPRHLVRRRGQEARLRCSPMKGHSHVYWYRQLPEEGLKFMVYLQKENIIDESGMPKERFSAEFPKEGPSILRIQQVVRGDSAAYFCASSPREFSGANVLTFGAGSRLTVL.

This clonotype has only a few counts. J is TRBJ2-1 and V is TRBV5-4; no definite D call. CDR1 and CDR2 from the germline V gene are SGHNT and YYREEE (reference sequence). Trimming took 3 bases from V and 0 from J, leaving 10 bases between them. This CDR3 is 15 amino acids long. Here the CDR3 reads CASSSGLSSYNEQFF. The CDR3 DNA follows: TGTGCCAGCAGCTCCGGCCTGAGCTCCTACAATGAGCAGTTCTTC.